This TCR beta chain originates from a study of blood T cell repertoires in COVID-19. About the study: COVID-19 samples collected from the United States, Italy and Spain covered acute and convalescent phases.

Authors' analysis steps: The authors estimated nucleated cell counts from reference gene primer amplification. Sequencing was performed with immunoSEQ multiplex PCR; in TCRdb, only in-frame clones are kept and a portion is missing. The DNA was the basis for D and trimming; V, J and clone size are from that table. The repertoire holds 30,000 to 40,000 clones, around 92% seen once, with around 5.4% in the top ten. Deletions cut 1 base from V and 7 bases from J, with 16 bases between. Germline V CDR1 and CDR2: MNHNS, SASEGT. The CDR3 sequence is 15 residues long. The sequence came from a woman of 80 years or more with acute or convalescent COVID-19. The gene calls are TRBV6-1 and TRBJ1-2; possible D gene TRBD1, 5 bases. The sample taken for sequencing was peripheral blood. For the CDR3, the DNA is TGTGCCAGCAGTGAAGGGACAACTCAAAGGACTGGCTACACCTTC. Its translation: CASSEGTTQRTGYTF.